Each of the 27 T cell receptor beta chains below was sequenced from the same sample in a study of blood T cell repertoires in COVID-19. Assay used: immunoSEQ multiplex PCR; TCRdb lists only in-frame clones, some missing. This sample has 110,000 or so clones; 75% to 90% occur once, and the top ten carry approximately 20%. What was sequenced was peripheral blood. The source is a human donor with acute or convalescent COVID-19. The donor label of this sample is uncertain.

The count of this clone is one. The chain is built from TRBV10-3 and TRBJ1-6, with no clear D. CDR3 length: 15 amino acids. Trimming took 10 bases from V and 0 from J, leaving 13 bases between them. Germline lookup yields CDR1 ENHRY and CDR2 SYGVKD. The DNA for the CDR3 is TGTGCCACCCACGGTGGTAGCTCCTATAATTCACCCCTCCACTTT. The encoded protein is CATHGGSSYNSPLHF.

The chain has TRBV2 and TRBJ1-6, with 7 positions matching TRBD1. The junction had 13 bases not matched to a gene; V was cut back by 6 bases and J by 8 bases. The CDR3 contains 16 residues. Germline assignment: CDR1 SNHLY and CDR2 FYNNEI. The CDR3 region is CASRGGPGQAYSPLHF. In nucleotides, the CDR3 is TGTGCCAGCAGGGGCGGGCCCGGACAGGCTTATTCACCCCTCCACTTT.

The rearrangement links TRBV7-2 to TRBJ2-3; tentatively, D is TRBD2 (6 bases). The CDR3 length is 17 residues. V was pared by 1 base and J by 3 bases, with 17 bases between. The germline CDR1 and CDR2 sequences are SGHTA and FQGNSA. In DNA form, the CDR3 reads TGTGCCAGCAGCTTAGATCGGGCAGGGAGGAGGACAGATACGCAGTATTTT. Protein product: CASSLDRAGRRTDTQYF.

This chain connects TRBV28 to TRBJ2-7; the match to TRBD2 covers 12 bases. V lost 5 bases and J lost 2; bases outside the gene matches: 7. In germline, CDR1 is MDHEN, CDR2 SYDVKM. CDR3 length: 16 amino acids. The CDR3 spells CASSPRTSGVTYEQYF. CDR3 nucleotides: TGTGCCAGCAGTCCGCGGACTAGCGGGGTGACCTACGAGCAGTACTTC.

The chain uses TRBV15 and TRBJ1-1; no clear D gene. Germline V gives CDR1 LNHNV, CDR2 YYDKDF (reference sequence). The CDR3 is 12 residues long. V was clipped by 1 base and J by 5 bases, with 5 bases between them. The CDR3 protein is CATSRVRTEAFF. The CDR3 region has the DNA TGTGCCACCAGCAGAGTCCGGACTGAAGCTTTCTTT.

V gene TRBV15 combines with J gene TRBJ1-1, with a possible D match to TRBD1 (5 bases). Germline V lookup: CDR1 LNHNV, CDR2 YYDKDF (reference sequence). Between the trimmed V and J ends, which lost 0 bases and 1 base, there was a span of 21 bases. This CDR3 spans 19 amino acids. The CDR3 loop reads CATSRDITTAHDRNTEAFF. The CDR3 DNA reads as TGTGCCACCAGCAGAGATATTACCACGGCACACGACAGGAACACTGAAGCTTTCTTT.

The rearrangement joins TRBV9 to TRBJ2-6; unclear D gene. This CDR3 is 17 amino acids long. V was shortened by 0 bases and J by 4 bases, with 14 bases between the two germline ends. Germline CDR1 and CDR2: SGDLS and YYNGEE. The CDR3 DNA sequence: TGTGCCAGCAGCGTAGGCACGGGTTTGTCGGGGGCCAACGTCCTGACTTTC. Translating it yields CASSVGTGLSGANVLTF.

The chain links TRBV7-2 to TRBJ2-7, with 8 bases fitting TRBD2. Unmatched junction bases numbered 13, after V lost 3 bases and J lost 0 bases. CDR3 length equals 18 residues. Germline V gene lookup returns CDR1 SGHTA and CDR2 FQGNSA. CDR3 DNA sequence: TGTGCCAGCAGCTTGCGAGCGGGAGATTATGGGTCCTCCTACGAGCAGTACTTC. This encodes CASSLRAGDYGSSYEQYF.

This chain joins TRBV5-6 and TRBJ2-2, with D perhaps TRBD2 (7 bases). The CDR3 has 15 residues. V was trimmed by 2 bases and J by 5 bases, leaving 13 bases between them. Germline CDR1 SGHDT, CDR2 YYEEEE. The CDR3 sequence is CASSFRGARTGELFF. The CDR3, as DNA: TGTGCCAGCAGCTTCCGGGGGGCGAGGACCGGGGAGCTGTTTTTT.

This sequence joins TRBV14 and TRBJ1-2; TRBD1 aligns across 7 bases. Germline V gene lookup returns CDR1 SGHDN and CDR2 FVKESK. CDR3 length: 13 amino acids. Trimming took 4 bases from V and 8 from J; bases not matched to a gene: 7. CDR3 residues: CASSRTQGGGYTF. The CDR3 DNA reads TGTGCCAGCAGCCGAACGCAGGGGGGCGGCTACACCTTC.

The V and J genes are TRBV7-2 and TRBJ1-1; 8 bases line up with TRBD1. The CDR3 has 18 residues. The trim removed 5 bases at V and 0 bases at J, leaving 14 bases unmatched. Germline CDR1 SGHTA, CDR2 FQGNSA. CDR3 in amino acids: CASSKIGTGGGMNTEAFF. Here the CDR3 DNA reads TGTGCCAGCAGCAAAATAGGGACAGGTGGCGGAATGAACACTGAAGCTTTCTTT.

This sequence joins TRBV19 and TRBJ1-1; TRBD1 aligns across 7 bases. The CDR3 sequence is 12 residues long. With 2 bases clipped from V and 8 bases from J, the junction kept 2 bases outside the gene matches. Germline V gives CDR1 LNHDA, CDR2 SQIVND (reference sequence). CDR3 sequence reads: CASSIRTGEAFF. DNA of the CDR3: TGTGCCAGTAGTATACGGACAGGCGAAGCTTTCTTT.

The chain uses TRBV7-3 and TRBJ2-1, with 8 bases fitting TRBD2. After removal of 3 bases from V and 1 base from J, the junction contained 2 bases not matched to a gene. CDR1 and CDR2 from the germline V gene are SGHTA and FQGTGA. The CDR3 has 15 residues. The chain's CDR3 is CASSFSGESYNEQFF. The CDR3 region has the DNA TGTGCCAGCAGCTTTAGCGGGGAGTCCTACAATGAGCAGTTCTTC.

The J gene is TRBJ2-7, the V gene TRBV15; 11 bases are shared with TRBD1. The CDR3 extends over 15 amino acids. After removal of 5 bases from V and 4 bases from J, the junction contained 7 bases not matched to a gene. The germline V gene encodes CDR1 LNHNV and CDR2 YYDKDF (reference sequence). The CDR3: CATSQWDRGWYEQYF. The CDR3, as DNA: TGTGCCACCAGCCAATGGGACAGGGGGTGGTACGAGCAGTACTTC.

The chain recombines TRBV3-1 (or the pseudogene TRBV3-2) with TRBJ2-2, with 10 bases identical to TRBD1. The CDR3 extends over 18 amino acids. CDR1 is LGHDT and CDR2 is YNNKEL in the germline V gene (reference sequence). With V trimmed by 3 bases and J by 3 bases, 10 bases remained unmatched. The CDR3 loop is CASSHNTWGQGYTGELFF. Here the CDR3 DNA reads TGTGCCAGCAGCCACAACACCTGGGGACAGGGGTACACCGGGGAGCTGTTTTTT.

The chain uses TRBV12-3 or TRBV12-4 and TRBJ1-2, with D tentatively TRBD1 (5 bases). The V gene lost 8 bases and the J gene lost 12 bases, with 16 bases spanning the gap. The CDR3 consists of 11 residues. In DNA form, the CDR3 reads TGTGCCAGCTCCCCTGGGACTGGAAACACCTTC. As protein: CASSPGTGNTF.

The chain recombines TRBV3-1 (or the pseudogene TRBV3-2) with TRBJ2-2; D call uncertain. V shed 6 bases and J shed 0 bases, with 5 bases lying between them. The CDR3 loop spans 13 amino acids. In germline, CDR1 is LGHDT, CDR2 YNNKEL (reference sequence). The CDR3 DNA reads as TGTGCCAGCAGTCATTCGAACACCGGGGAGCTGTTTTTT. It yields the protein CASSHSNTGELFF.

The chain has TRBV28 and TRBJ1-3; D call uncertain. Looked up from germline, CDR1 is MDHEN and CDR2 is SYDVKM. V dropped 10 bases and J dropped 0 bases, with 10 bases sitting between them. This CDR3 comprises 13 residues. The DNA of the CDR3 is TGTGCCACCGGAGAGAGCTCTGGAAACACCATATATTTT. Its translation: CATGESSGNTIYF.

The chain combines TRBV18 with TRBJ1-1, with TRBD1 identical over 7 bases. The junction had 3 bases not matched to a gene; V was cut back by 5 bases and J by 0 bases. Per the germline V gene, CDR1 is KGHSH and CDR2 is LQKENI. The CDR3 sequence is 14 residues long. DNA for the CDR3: TGTGCCAGCTCATGGGGACAGATGAACACTGAAGCTTTCTTT. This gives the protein CASSWGQMNTEAFF.

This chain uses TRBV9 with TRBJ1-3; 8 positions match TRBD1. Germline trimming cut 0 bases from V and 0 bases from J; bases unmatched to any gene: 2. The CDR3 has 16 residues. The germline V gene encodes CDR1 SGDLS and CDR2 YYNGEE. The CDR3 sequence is CASSVAGTGSGNTIYF. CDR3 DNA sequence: TGTGCCAGCAGCGTAGCCGGGACAGGCTCTGGAAACACCATATATTTT.

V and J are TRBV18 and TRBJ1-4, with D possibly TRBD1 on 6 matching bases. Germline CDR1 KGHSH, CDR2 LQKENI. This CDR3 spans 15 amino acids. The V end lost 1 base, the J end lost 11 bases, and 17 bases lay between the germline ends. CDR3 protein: CASSPRRDKGRKLFF. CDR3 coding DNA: TGTGCCAGCTCACCACGACGGGACAAGGGAAGGAAACTGTTTTTT.

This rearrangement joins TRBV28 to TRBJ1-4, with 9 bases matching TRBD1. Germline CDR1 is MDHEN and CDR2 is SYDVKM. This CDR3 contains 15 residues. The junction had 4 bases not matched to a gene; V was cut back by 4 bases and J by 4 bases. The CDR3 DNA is TGTGCCAGCAGTTCCGGGGGACAGGGTAATGAAAAACTGTTTTTT. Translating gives CASSSGGQGNEKLFF. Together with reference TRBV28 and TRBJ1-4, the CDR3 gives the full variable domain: DVKVTQSSRYLVKRTGEKVFLECVQDMDHENMFWYRQDPGLGLRLIYFSYDVKMKEKGDIPEGYSVSREKKERFSLILESASTNQTSMYLCASSSGGQGNEKLFFGSGTQLSVL.

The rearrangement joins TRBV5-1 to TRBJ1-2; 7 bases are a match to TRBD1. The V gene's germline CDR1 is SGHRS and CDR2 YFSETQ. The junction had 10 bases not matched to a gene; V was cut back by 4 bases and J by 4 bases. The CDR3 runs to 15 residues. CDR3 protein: CASSGGQVGGYGYTF. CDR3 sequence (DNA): TGCGCCAGCAGCGGAGGACAGGTAGGCGGCTATGGCTACACCTTC.

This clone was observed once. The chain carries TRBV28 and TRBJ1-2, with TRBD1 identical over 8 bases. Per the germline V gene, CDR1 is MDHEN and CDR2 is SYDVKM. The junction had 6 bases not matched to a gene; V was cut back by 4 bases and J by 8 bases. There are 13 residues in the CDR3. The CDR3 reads CASSSRQGWGYTF. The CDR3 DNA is TGTGCCAGCAGTTCCAGACAGGGGTGGGGCTACACCTTC.

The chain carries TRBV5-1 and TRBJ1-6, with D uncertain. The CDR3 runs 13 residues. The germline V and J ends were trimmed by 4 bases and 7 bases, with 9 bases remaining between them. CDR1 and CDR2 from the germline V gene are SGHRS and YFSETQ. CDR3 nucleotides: TGCGCCAGCAGCCCGAATGAGAATTCACCCCTCCACTTT. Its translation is CASSPNENSPLHF.

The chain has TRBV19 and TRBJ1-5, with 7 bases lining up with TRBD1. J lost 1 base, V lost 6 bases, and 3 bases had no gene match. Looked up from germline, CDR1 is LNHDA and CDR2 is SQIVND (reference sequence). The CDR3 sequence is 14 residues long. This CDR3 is CASSLTGSNQPQHF. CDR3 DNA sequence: TGTGCCAGTAGCCTGACAGGGAGCAATCAGCCCCAGCATTTT.

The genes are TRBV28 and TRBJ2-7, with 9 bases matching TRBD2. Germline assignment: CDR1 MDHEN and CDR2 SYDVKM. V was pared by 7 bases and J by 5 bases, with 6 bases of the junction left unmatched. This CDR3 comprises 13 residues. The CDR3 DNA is TGTGCCAGCATGAGCGGGAGGAGGAACGAGCAGTACTTC. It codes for CASMSGRRNEQYF.